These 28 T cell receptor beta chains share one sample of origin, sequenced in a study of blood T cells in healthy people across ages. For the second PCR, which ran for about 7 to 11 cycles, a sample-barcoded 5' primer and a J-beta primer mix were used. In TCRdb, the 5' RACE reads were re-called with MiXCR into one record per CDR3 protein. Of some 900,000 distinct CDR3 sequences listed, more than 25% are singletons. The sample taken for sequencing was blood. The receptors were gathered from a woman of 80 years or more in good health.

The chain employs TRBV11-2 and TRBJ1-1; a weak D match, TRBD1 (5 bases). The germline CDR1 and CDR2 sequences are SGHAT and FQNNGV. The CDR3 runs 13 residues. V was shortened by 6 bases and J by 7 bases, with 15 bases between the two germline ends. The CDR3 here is CASRGLRRIEAFF. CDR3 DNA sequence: TGTGCCAGCAGGGGACTTCGGAGGATTGAAGCTTTCTTT.

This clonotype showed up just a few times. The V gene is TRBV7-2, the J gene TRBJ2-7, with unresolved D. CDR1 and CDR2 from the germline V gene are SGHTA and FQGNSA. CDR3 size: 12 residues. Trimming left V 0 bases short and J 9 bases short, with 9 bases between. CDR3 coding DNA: TGTGCCAGCAGCTTAGCGCTCTCTGGGCAGTACTTC. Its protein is CASSLALSGQYF.

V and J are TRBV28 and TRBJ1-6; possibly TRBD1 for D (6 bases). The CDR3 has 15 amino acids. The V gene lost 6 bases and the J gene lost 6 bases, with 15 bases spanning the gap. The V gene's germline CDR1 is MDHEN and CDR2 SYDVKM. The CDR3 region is CASSLAGAGNSPLHF. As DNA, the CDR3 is TGTGCCAGCAGCTTAGCGGGGGCCGGTAATTCACCCCTCCACTTT.

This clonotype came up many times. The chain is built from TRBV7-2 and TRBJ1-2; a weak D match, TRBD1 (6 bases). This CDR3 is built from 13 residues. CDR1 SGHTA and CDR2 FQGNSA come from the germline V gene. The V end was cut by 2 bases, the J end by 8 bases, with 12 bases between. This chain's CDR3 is CASSLRRQGGYTF. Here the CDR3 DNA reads TGTGCCAGCAGCTTAAGGCGGCAGGGGGGCTACACCTTC.

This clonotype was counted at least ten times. This CDR3 is CASSLGTGQVYEQYF. The CDR3 nucleotides are TGTGCCAGCAGCCTCGGGACAGGGCAAGTCTACGAGCAGTACTTC. The chain carries TRBV7-8 and TRBJ2-7; 9 bases fit TRBD1. This CDR3 comprises 15 residues. Germline CDR1 SGHVS, CDR2 FQNEAQ. V lost 5 bases and J lost 3; bases outside the gene matches: 8.

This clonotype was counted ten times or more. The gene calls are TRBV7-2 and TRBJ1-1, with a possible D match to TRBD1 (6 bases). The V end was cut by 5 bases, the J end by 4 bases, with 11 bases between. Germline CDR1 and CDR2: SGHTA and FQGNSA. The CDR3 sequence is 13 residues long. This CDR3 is CASSLDRSTEAFF. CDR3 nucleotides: TGTGCCAGCAGCCTAGACAGGTCCACTGAAGCTTTCTTT.

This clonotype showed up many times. The CDR3 nucleotides read TGTGCCACCAGCAGAGATCGGGGGGGCGTTGGTGAAGCTTTCTTT. Encoded protein: CATSRDRGGVGEAFF. The chain links TRBV15 to TRBJ1-1; possible D gene TRBD1, 6 bases. Germline V CDR1 and CDR2: LNHNV, YYDKDF (reference sequence). The CDR3 sequence is 15 residues long. Trimming shortened V by 0 bases and J by 7 bases, and 15 bases separated the two germline ends. Complete variable domain (other parts from reference TRBV15 and TRBJ1-1): DAMVIQNPRYQVTQFGKPVTLSCSQTLNHNVMYWYQQKSSQAPKLLFHYYDKDFNNEADTPDNFQSRRPNTSFCFLDIRSPGLGDTAMYLCATSRDRGGVGEAFFGQGTRLTVV.

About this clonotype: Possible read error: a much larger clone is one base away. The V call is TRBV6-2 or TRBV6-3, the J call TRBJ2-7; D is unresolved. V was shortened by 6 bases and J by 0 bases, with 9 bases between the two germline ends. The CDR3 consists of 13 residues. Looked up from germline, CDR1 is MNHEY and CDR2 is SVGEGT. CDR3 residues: CASRYVDSYEQYF. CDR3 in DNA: TGTGCCAGCAGGTACGTTGACTCCTACGAGCAGTACTTC.

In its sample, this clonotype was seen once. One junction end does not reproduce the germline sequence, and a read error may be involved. The CDR3 protein is CASSAGQYSEQFF. The CDR3 bases are TGTGCCAGCAGCGCTGGACAGTACAGTGAGCAGTTCTTC. This chain joins TRBV7-8 and TRBJ2-1; tentatively, D is TRBD1 (6 bases). Germline V gene data show CDR1 as SGHVS and CDR2 as FQNEAQ. The CDR3 consists of 13 residues.

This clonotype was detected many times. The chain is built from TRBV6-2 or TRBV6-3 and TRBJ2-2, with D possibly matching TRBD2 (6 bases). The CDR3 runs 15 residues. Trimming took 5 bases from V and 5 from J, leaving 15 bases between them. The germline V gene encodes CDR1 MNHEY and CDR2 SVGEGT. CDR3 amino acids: CASSQAGSRTGELFF. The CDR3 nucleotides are TGTGCCAGCAGTCAGGCCGGGAGTAGGACCGGGGAGCTGTTTTTT.

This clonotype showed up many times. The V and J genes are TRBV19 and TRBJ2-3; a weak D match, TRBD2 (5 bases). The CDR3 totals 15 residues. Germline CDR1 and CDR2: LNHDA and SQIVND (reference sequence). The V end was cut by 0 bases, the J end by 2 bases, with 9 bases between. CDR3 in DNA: TGTGCCAGTAGTATAGATACTAGGGCCACAGATACGCAGTATTTT. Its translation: CASSIDTRATDTQYF.

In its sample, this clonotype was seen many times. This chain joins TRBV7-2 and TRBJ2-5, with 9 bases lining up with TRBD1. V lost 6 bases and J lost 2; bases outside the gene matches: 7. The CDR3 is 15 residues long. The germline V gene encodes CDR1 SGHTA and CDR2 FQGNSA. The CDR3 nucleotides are TGTGCCAGCAGAGGACAGGGGCTCCCTCAAGAGACCCAGTACTTC. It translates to CASRGQGLPQETQYF.

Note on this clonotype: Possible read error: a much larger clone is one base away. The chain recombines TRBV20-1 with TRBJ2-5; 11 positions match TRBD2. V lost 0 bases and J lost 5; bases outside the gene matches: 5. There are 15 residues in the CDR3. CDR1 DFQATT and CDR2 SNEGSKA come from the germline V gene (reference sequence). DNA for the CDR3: TGCAGTGCTAGAGAACTAGCGGGGGCGTGGGAGACCCAGTACTTC. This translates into CSARELAGAWETQYF.

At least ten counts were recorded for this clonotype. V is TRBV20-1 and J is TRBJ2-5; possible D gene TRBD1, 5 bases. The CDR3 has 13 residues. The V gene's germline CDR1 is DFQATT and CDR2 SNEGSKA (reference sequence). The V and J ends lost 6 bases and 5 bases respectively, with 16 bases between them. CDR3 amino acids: CSATAGLAETQYF. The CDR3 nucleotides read TGCAGTGCCACAGCAGGGCTGGCGGAGACCCAGTACTTC.

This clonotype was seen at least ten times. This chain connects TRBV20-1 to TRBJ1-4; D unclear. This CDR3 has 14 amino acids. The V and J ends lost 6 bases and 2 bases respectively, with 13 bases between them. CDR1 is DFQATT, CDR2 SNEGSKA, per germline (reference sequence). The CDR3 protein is CSAPKEATNEKLFF. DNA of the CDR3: TGCAGTGCCCCTAAAGAGGCGACTAATGAAAAACTGTTTTTT.

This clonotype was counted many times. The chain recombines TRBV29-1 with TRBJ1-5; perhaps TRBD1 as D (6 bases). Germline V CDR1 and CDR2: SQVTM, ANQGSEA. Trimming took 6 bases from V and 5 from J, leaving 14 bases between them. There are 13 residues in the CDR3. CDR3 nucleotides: TGCAGCGTCCTCACAGGGAGGGATCAGCCCCAGCATTTT. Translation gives CSVLTGRDQPQHF.

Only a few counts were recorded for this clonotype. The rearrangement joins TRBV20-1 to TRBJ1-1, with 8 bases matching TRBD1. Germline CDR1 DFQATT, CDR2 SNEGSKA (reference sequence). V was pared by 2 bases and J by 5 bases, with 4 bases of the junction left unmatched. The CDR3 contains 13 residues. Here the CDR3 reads CSARQTGGTEAFF. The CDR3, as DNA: TGCAGTGCTAGACAAACAGGGGGGACTGAAGCTTTCTTT.

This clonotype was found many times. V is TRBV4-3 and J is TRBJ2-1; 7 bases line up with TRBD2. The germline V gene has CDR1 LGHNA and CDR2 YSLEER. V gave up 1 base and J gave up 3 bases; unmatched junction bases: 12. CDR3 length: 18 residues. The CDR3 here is CASSQAKTFGGYYNEQFF. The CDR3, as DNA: TGCGCCAGCAGCCAAGCCAAGACCTTCGGGGGGTACTACAATGAGCAGTTCTTC.

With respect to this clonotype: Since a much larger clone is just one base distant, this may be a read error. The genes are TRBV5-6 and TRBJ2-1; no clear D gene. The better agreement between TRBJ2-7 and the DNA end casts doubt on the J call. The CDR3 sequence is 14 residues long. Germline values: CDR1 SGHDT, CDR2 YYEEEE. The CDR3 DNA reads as TGTGCCAGCAGCTTTACCACTAAATACAATGAGCAGTACTTC. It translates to CASSFTTKYNEQYF.

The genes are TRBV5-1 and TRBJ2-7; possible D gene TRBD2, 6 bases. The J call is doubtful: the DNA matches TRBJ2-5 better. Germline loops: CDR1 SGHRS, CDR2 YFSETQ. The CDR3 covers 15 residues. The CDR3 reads CASSLGGVVKETQYF. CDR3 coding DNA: TGCGCCAGCAGCTTGGGCGGGGTTGTAAAGGAGACCCAGTACTTC.

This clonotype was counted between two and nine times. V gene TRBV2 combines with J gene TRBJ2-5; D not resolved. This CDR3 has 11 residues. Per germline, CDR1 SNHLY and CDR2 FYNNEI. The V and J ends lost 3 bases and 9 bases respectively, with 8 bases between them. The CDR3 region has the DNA TGTGCCAGCAGTGATGGGCCGGCCCAGTACTTC. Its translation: CASSDGPAQYF.

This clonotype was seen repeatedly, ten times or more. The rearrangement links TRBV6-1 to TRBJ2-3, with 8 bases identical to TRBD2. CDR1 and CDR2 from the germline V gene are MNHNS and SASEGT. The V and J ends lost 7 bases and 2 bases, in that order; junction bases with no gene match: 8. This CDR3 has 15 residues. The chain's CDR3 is CASTRAGAYTDTQYF. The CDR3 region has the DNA TGTGCCAGCACCCGAGCGGGGGCCTACACAGATACGCAGTATTTT.

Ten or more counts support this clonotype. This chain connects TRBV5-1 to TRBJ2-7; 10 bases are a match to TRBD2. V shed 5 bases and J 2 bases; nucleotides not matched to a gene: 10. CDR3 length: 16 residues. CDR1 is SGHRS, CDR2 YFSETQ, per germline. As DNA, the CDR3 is TGCGCCAGCAGTAAGGCTAGCGGGGGCCTTACCTACGAGCAGTACTTC. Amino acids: CASSKASGGLTYEQYF.

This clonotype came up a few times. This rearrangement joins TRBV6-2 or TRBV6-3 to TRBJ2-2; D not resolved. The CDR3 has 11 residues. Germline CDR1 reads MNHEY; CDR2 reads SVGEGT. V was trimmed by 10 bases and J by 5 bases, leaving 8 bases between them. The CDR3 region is CATSRTGELFF. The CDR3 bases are TGTGCCACCTCGCGTACCGGGGAGCTGTTTTTT.

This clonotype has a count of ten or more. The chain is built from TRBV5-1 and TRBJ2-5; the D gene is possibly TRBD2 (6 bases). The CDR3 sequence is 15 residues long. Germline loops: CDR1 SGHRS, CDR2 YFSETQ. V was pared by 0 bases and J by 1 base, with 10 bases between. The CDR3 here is CASSLGTTTQETQYF. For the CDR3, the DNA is TGCGCCAGCAGCTTGGGGACTACAACCCAAGAGACCCAGTACTTC.

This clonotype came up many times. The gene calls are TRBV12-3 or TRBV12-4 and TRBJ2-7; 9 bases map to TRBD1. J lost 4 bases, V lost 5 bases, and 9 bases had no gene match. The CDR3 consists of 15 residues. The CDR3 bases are TGTGCCAGCAGTCAACAGACAGGGGGAGGATACGAGCAGTACTTC. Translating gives CASSQQTGGGYEQYF.

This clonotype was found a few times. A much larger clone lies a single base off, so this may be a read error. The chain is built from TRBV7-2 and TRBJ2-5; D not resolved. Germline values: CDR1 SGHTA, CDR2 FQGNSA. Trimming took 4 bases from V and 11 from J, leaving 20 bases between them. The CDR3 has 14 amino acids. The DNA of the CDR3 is TGTGCCAGCAGCTCCCCCGGTACAGTCTATGAGCAGTACTTC. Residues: CASSSPGTVYEQYF.

In nucleotides, the CDR3 is TGTGCCAGCAGCCTGGGACTAGCGGGGGCCCCGAGCACAGATACGCAGTATTTT. It translates to CASSLGLAGAPSTDTQYF. The J gene is TRBJ2-3, the V gene TRBV5-4, with 14 bases aligning to TRBD2. The CDR3 contains 18 residues. V trimming: 4 bases; J trimming: 0 bases; junction bases outside the gene matches: 7. Germline V gene sequence: CDR1 SGHNT, CDR2 YYREEE (reference sequence).